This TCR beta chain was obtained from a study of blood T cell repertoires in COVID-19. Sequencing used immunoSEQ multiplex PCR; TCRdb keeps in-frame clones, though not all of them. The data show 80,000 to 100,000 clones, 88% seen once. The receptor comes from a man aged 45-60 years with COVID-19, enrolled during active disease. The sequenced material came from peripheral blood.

Here the CDR3 reads CASSWQFTDTQYF. The DNA of the CDR3 is TGTGCCAGCAGTTGGCAGTTCACAGATACGCAGTATTTT. V is TRBV9 and J is TRBJ2-3; D gene unclear. Trimming removed 5 bases from V and 2 bases from J, with 9 bases in between. The CDR3 loop spans 13 amino acids. The V gene's germline CDR1 is SGDLS and CDR2 YYNGEE.